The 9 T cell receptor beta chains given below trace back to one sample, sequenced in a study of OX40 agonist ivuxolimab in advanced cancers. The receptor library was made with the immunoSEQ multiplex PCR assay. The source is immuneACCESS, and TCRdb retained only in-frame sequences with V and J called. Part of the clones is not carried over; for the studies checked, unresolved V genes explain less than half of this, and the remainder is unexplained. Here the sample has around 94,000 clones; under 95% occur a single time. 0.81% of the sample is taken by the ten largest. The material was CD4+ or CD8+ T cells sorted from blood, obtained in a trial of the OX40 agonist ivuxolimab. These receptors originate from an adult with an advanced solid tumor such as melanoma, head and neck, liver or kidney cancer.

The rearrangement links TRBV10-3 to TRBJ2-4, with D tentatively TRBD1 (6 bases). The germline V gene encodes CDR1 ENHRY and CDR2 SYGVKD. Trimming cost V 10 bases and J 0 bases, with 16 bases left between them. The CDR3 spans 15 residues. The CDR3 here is CATPTGMGAKNIQYF. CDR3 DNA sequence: TGTGCCACCCCGACAGGAATGGGAGCCAAAAACATTCAGTACTTC.

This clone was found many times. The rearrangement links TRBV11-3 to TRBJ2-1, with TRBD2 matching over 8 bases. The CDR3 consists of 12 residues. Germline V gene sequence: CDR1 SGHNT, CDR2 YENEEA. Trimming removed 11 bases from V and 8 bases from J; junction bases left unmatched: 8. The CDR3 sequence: CALGGEADEQFF. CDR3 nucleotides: TGTGCCCTCGGGGGGGAGGCCGATGAGCAGTTCTTC.

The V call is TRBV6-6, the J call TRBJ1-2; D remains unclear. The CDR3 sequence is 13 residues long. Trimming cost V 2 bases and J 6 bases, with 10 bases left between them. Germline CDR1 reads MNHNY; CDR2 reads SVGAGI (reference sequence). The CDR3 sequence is CASSYLLANGYTF. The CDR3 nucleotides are TGTGCCAGCAGTTACCTGTTGGCGAATGGCTACACCTTC.

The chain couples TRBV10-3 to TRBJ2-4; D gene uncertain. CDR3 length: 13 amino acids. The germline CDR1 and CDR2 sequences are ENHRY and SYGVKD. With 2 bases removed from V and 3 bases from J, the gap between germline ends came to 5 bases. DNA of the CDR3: TGTGCCATCAGTGAGGGATTCAAAAACATTCAGTACTTC. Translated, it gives CAISEGFKNIQYF.

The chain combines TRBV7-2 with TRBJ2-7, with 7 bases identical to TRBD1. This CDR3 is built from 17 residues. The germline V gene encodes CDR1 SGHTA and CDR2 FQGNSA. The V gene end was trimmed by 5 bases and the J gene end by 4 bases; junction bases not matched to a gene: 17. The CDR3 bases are TGTGCCAGCAGCACGCCCTACAGGGGCCGGTATTTGTACGAGCAGTACTTC. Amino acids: CASSTPYRGRYLYEQYF.

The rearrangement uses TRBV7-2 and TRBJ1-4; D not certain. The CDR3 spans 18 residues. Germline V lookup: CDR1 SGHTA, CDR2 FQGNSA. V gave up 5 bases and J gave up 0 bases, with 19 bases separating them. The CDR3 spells CASSATPKSSATNEKLFF. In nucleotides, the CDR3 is TGTGCCAGCAGCGCAACCCCCAAGTCCTCAGCAACTAATGAAAAACTGTTTTTT.

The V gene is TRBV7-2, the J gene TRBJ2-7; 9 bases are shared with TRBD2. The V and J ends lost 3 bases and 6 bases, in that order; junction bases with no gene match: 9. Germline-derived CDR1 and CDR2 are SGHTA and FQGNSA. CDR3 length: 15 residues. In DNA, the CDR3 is TGTGCCAGCAGCTTTGTCGGGACTAGCAAGTCCGAGCAGTACTTC. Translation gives CASSFVGTSKSEQYF.

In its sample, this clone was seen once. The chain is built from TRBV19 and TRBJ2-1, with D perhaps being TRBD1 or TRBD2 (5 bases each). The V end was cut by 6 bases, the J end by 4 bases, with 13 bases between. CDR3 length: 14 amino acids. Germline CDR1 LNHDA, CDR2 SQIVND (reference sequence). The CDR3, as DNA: TGTGCCAGTAGACGGGACGGAATATACAATGAGCAGTTCTTC. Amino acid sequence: CASRRDGIYNEQFF.

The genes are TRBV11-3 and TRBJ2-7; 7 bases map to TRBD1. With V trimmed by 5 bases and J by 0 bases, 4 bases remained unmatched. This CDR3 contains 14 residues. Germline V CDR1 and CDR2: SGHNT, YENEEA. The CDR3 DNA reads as TGTGCCAGCAGCACAAGGACAGGCTCCTACGAGCAGTACTTC. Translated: CASSTRTGSYEQYF.